The 3 T cell receptor beta chains below were found in one sample sequenced in a study of blood T cells in healthy people across ages. PCR was performed a second time for roughly 6 to 12 cycles using a sample-barcoded 5' primer and a J-beta primer mix. MiXCR, run by TCRdb on the 5' RACE reads, gives a single entry per CDR3 protein. Among 800,000 to 950,000 distinct CDR3 sequences listed, about 37% were seen once. Sequenced sample: blood. The receptor source for this set is a young man in good health.

This clonotype was observed a handful of times. V gene TRBV4-1 combines with J gene TRBJ2-3, with D uncertain. Germline assignment: CDR1 MGHRA and CDR2 YSYEKL. This CDR3 is 16 amino acids long. The germline V and J ends were trimmed by 4 bases and 0 bases, with 14 bases remaining between them. CDR3 sequence: CASSPLEFISTDTQYF. The CDR3 DNA reads TGCGCCAGCAGCCCGCTGGAGTTTATAAGCACAGATACGCAGTATTTT.

The count of this clonotype is one. V and J are TRBV6-2 or TRBV6-3 and TRBJ1-2, with unresolved D. The CDR3 contains 14 residues. CDR1 is MNHEY and CDR2 is SVGEGT in the germline V gene. V was trimmed by 4 bases and J by 0 bases, leaving 9 bases between them. Here the CDR3 reads CASSFFDTNYGYTF. DNA for the CDR3: TGTGCCAGCAGTTTTTTCGACACTAACTATGGCTACACCTTC.

V is TRBV27 and J is TRBJ2-3; TRBD2 matches 12 bases. V shed 4 bases, J shed 5 bases, and the junction held 13 bases outside the gene matches. The CDR3 contains 18 residues. Germline CDR1 reads MNHEY; CDR2 reads SMNVEV (reference sequence). CDR3 nucleotide sequence: TGTGCCAGCAGTTACGGGACCCTAGCGGGGGGGCGGGGAGATACGCAGTATTTT. Amino acids: CASSYGTLAGGRGDTQYF.